Listed below are T cell receptor beta chains from one sample, sequenced in a study of human T cells and chemical hapten exposure. A single record per CDR3 protein comes from TCRdb applying MiXCR to the RACE reads. The sample carries 65,000 to 70,000 distinct CDR3 sequences, approximately 9.9% recorded once. The sequenced sample was whole blood, obtained in connection with sensitization to the hapten diphenylcyclopropenone (DPC). These receptor sequences come from a woman aged 50 to 60 with alopecia areata. Some clones in this sample may be carry-over from other donors' samples. Both conserved end residues are part of each CDR3. Each record gives: D gene, J gene, clone size, V gene, CDR3 protein, CDR3 DNA. The D gene is left open where the match is weak. A clone size is listed for some rows: how often the clone was seen (once, few, many), or a class if it is expanded.

TRBD1,TRBJ2-1,.,TRBV27,CASSLRKPGQGYNEQFF,TGTGCCAGCAGTTTACGGAAACCGGGACAGGGGTACAATGAGCAGTTCTTC
TRBD1,TRBJ2-3,many,TRBV14,CASSYRTGADTQYF,TGTGCCAGCAGCTACCGGACAGGGGCAGATACGCAGTATTTT
.,TRBJ2-7,.,TRBV29-1,CSVTTSLGGGPEQYF,TGCAGCGTTACTACCAGTTTGGGGGGAGGACCCGAGCAGTACTTC
.,TRBJ2-7,many,TRBV3-1,CASSVERTYEQYF,TGTGCCAGCAGCGTCGAACGGACCTACGAGCAGTACTTC
.,TRBJ1-2,.,TRBV25-1,CASSGDNYGYTF,TGTGCCAGCAGTGGGGACAACTATGGCTACACCTTC
.,TRBJ1-3,few,TRBV20-1,CSARGNSGNTIYF,TGCAGTGCGAGGGGAAACTCTGGAAACACCATATATTTT
.,TRBJ2-7,.,TRBV28,CASRAGHSVGEQYF,TGTGCCAGCAGGGCGGGACACTCCGTCGGCGAGCAGTACTTC
TRBD2,TRBJ2-4,many,TRBV3-1,CASSHALAGLAPAKNIQYF,TGTGCCAGCAGCCACGCCTTAGCGGGCTTGGCCCCAGCCAAAAACATTCAGTACTTC
.,TRBJ1-1,few,TRBV6-2/TRBV6-3,CASSYPLEPLGTEAFF,TGTGCCAGCAGTTACCCGCTGGAGCCCCTTGGAACTGAAGCTTTCTTT
.,TRBJ2-4,.,TRBV12-3/TRBV12-4,CASSLSPPVTLAKNIQYF,TGTGCCAGCAGTTTATCCCCACCAGTAACGCTAGCCAAAAACATTCAGTACTTC
.,TRBJ2-5,few,TRBV29-1,CSVEGQEETQYF,TGCAGCGTTGAGGGGCAGGAAGAGACCCAGTACTTC
TRBD2,TRBJ2-2,.,TRBV7-2,CASSQTSRTGELFF,TGTGCCAGCAGCCAGACTAGCCGAACCGGGGAGCTGTTTTTT
.,TRBJ2-7,.,TRBV28,CASSFGGLYEQYF,TGTGCCAGCAGTTTCGGGGGGCTCTACGAGCAGTACTTC
.,TRBJ2-7,.,TRBV10-1,CASSESSYEQYF,TGCGCCAGCAGTGAATCCTCCTACGAGCAGTACTTC
.,TRBJ2-2,many,TRBV28,CASSFRPTGELFF,TGTGCCAGCAGTTTTCGGCCTACCGGGGAGCTGTTTTTT
.,TRBJ1-1,many,TRBV9,CASSVGRPNTEAFF,TGTGCCAGCAGCGTAGGCAGACCGAACACTGAAGCTTTCTTT
.,TRBJ2-7,many,TRBV2,CASFIRGEYEQYF,TGTGCCAGCTTTATTCGGGGAGAGTACGAGCAGTACTTC
.,TRBJ1-5,.,TRBV27,CASGTGRTDDQPQHF,TGTGCCAGCGGTACAGGGAGGACAGACGATCAGCCCCAGCATTTT
TRBD2,TRBJ2-3,many,TRBV20-1,CSAREDLREGRTDTQYF,TGCAGTGCTAGAGAGGACTTACGGGAGGGCCGTACAGATACGCAGTATTTT
.,TRBJ1-1,few,TRBV13,CASSSTGRMNTEAFF,TGTGCCAGCAGCTCCACAGGGAGGATGAACACTGAAGCTTTCTTT
.,TRBJ2-2,.,TRBV19,CASSRDSLVGSTGELFF,TGTGCCAGTAGTCGGGACTCCCTGGTTGGGAGCACCGGGGAGCTGTTTTTT
.,TRBJ1-2,few,TRBV29-1,CSVGQGNYGYTF,TGCAGCGTTGGCCAGGGGAACTATGGCTACACCTTC
TRBD1,TRBJ2-7,few,TRBV29-1,CSVRTGIEQYF,TGCAGCGTTAGGACAGGGATCGAGCAGTACTTC
.,TRBJ2-7,many,TRBV7-9,CASSSSVYEQYF,TGTGCCAGCAGCTCGTCGGTCTACGAGCAGTACTTC
.,TRBJ2-3,few,TRBV4-1,CASSQAEASATDTQYF,TGCGCCAGCAGCCAAGCCGAGGCTAGCGCCACAGATACGCAGTATTTT
TRBD1,TRBJ1-2,many,TRBV18,CASSENTGGAPPNGYTF,TGTGCCAGCTCAGAAAATACAGGGGGCGCCCCCCCTAATGGCTACACCTTC
.,TRBJ2-7,many,TRBV28,CASSPPVPYEQYF,TGTGCCAGCAGTCCGCCAGTCCCGTACGAGCAGTACTTC
.,TRBJ2-7,.,TRBV10-3,CAISLGQLYEQYF,TGTGCCATCAGCCTCGGACAGCTTTACGAGCAGTACTTC
TRBD2,TRBJ2-1,.,TRBV2,CASRRTSAYNEQFF,TGTGCCAGCAGGAGGACTAGCGCGTACAATGAGCAGTTCTTC
TRBD1,TRBJ2-2,.,TRBV6-1,CASLETGTAGELFF,TGTGCCAGCCTCGAGACAGGGACCGCCGGGGAGCTGTTTTTT
.,TRBJ2-3,.,TRBV5-5,CASSNDYTQYF,TGTGCCAGCAGCAACGATTATACGCAGTATTTT
TRBD2,TRBJ2-5,many,TRBV5-1,CASSTGLAGKETQYF,TGCGCCAGCAGCACGGGACTAGCGGGAAAAGAGACCCAGTACTTC
.,TRBJ2-5,.,TRBV7-8,CASSLEPVHGTQYF,TGTGCCAGCAGCCTAGAACCCGTACACGGAACCCAGTACTTC
TRBD2,TRBJ2-1,many,TRBV12-3/TRBV12-4,CASSSSGRAINEQFF,TGTGCCAGCAGTTCGAGCGGGAGGGCCATAAATGAGCAGTTCTTC
TRBD1,TRBJ1-2,many,TRBV7-8,CASSRRDRGIGNYGYTF,TGTGCCAGCAGCCGCCGGGACAGGGGAATAGGGAACTATGGCTACACCTTC
.,TRBJ2-5,many,TRBV12-3/TRBV12-4,CASSFRTLGRETQYF,TGTGCCAGCAGTTTTAGGACCCTTGGGCGAGAGACCCAGTACTTC
.,TRBJ1-1,.,TRBV5-1,CASSFDGDMNTEAFF,TGCGCCAGCAGCTTTGACGGGGACATGAACACTGAAGCTTTCTTT
.,TRBJ1-4,many,TRBV20-1,CSAWYTANEKLFF,TGCAGTGCTTGGTACACGGCTAATGAAAAACTGTTTTTT
.,TRBJ2-1,many,TRBV7-2,CASGSSYNEQFF,TGTGCCAGCGGTAGCTCCTACAATGAGCAGTTCTTC
TRBD2,TRBJ2-1,few,TRBV24-1,CATSDKVVGGRHYDEQFF,TGTGCCACCAGTGATAAGGTCGTGGGCGGGAGGCACTACGATGAGCAGTTCTTC
.,TRBJ1-2,many,TRBV7-9,CASSWGVLTENYGYTF,TGTGCCAGCAGCTGGGGCGTTTTGACGGAGAACTATGGCTACACCTTC
.,TRBJ2-3,many,TRBV7-3,CASSWDSTDTQYF,TGTGCCAGCAGCTGGGACAGCACAGATACGCAGTATTTT
TRBD2,TRBJ2-2,.,TRBV29-1,CSVGAGENTGELFF,TGCAGCGTTGGGGCGGGAGAGAACACCGGGGAGCTGTTTTTT
.,TRBJ1-1,.,TRBV3-1,CASSHSSEAFF,TGTGCCAGCAGTCATTCGAGTGAAGCTTTCTTT
TRBD2,TRBJ2-3,.,TRBV27,CASSLGLAGVTDTQYF,TGTGCCAGCAGTTTAGGGCTAGCGGGAGTAACAGATACGCAGTATTTT
.,TRBJ2-3,few,TRBV9,CASSVEGGPYTDTQYF,TGTGCCAGCAGCGTAGAGGGGGGGCCCTACACAGATACGCAGTATTTT
TRBD1,TRBJ2-1,.,TRBV18,CASSPLGQGTYNEQFF,TGTGCCAGCTCACCGCTGGGACAGGGAACCTACAATGAGCAGTTCTTC
.,TRBJ1-5,many,TRBV11-2,CASSLGIGQPQHF,TGTGCCAGCAGCTTAGGGATCGGTCAGCCCCAGCATTTT
.,TRBJ2-2,many,TRBV18,CASSFMAPRAAGELFF,TGTGCCAGCTCCTTCATGGCCCCACGGGCAGCCGGGGAGCTGTTTTTT
.,TRBJ1-1,many,TRBV13,CASSPAGPNTEAFF,TGTGCCAGCAGCCCCGCAGGGCCGAACACTGAAGCTTTCTTT
TRBD1,TRBJ1-3,.,TRBV5-1,CASSETGVHSGNTIYF,TGCGCCAGCAGCGAGACAGGGGTCCACTCTGGAAACACCATATATTTT
TRBD1,TRBJ1-1,.,TRBV12-3/TRBV12-4,CASSSPGTGDTEAFF,TGTGCCAGCAGTTCCCCCGGGACAGGGGACACTGAAGCTTTCTTT
.,TRBJ1-1,.,TRBV27,CASSFYQGLSEAFF,TGTGCCAGCAGTTTTTACCAGGGGCTGTCTGAAGCTTTCTTT
TRBD1,TRBJ2-7,few,TRBV6-2/TRBV6-3,CASRRGQSYEQYF,TGTGCCAGCAGACGGGGACAGTCCTACGAGCAGTACTTC